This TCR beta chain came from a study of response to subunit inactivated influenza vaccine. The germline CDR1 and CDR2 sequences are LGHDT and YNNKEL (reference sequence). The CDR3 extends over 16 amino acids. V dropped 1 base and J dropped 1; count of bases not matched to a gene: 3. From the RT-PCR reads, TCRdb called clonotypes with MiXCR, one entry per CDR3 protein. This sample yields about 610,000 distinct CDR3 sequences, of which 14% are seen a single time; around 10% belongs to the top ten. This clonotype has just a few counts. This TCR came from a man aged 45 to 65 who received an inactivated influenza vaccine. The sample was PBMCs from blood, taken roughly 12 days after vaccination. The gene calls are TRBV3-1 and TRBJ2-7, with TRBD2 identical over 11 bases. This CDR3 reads CASSQGTSGLSYEQYF. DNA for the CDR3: TGTGCCAGCAGCCAAGGGACTAGCGGGTTGTCCTACGAGCAGTACTTC.